The clone carrying this TCR beta chain appeared a few times. Its antigen is currently unknown. CDR3 length equals 15 residues. Germline assignment: CDR1 SGHTA and CDR2 FQGTGA. Trimming removed 3 bases at V and 4 bases at J, with 12 bases between. TCRdb ran MiXCR on the 5' RACE reads and lists one entry per CDR3 protein. The table records 100,000 or so distinct CDR3 sequences, 11% of them present only once. This record comes from a study of T-cell memory formation after mild COVID-19. Regarding the study as a whole: The study found balanced CD4/CD8 in clones contracting day 15 to 85 and a CD4+ lean in later expanders. Whether day 37 second-wave clones are SARS-CoV-2-specific was not confirmed.

This clonotype was sampled from a man aged 18 to 35 who had mild COVID-19 (a few samples of this study predate the infection). Cell type and time point are not known. The chain has TRBV7-3 and TRBJ2-2; the D gene could be TRBD1 or TRBD2 (6 bases each). The sample consisted of PBMCs or a T cell subset sorted from them (not recorded which). CDR3 region: CASSFRGGGTGELFF. Here the CDR3 DNA reads TGTGCCAGCAGCTTTCGAGGGGGAGGCACCGGGGAGCTGTTTTTT.